These T cell receptor beta chains were read from a single sample in a study of Graves' ophthalmopathy and Graves' hyperthyroidism. MiXCR, applied by TCRdb to the multiplex PCR reads, yields one record per CDR3 protein. The data show roughly 160,000 distinct CDR3 sequences, with less than 45% seen just once and 4.5% to 6% held by the top ten. Sequenced material: peripheral blood. These receptors were taken from a woman aged 40-49 years with Graves' ophthalmopathy. The CDR3 runs from the conserved cysteine through the conserved F or W. A D gene is named only where the DNA matches it firmly. Clone size is shown for a subset of rows, as once, few, many or a class of expanded clone.

v_call: TRBV29-1
d_call: TRBD1
j_call: TRBJ2-7
clone_size: many
cdr3_aa: CSVELAGGSYEQYF
cdr3_nt: TGCAGCGTTGAACTCGCAGGGGGCTCCTACGAGCAGTACTTC

v_call: TRBV20-1
d_call: TRBD1
j_call: TRBJ1-2
clone_size: NA
cdr3_aa: CSAAVGQGVGYTF
cdr3_nt: TGCAGTGCGGCCGTGGGACAGGGGGTTGGCTACACCTTC

v_call: TRBV3-1
d_call: TRBD1
j_call: TRBJ2-5
clone_size: few
cdr3_aa: CASSQVTARDRGQETQYF
cdr3_nt: TGTGCCAGCAGCCAAGTAACGGCCCGGGACAGGGGCCAAGAGACCCAGTACTTC

v_call: TRBV7-2
d_call: NA
j_call: TRBJ2-7
clone_size: once
cdr3_aa: CASSKLSEAKYF
cdr3_nt: TGTGCCAGCAGCAAACTTTCGGAGGCGAAATACTTC

v_call: TRBV5-1
d_call: NA
j_call: TRBJ1-1
clone_size: few
cdr3_aa: CASSLRSLDTEAFF
cdr3_nt: TGCGCCAGCAGCTTGAGAAGCCTGGACACTGAAGCTTTCTTT

v_call: TRBV5-5
d_call: NA
j_call: TRBJ2-7
clone_size: NA
cdr3_aa: CASSLGAREAAYEQYF
cdr3_nt: TGTGCCAGCAGCTTAGGGGCGAGGGAGGCCGCCTACGAGCAGTACTTC

v_call: TRBV7-2
d_call: NA
j_call: TRBJ2-5
clone_size: NA
cdr3_aa: CASSLTALSETQYF
cdr3_nt: TGTGCCAGCAGCTTAACCGCACTTTCGGAGACCCAGTACTTC

v_call: TRBV6-5
d_call: NA
j_call: TRBJ1-1
clone_size: many
cdr3_aa: CASSPRLTEAFF
cdr3_nt: TGTGCCAGCAGTCCTCGTTTGACAGAAGCTTTCTTT

v_call: TRBV7-2
d_call: NA
j_call: TRBJ1-1
clone_size: NA
cdr3_aa: CASSLVGQTEAFF
cdr3_nt: TGTGCCAGCAGCTTAGTTGGACAGACTGAAGCTTTCTTT

v_call: TRBV12-3/TRBV12-4
d_call: NA
j_call: TRBJ1-5
clone_size: NA
cdr3_aa: CASSFRRMHNQPQHF
cdr3_nt: TGTGCCAGCAGTTTTCGTAGGATGCACAATCAGCCCCAGCATTTT

v_call: TRBV11-1
d_call: NA
j_call: TRBJ2-2
clone_size: many
cdr3_aa: CASSLNRAGTGELFF
cdr3_nt: TGTGCCAGCAGCTTAAACAGGGCGGGCACCGGGGAGCTGTTTTTT

v_call: TRBV7-2
d_call: NA
j_call: TRBJ1-1
clone_size: many
cdr3_aa: CASTMTAVTEAFF
cdr3_nt: TGTGCCAGCACCATGACCGCCGTAACTGAAGCTTTCTTT

v_call: TRBV28
d_call: NA
j_call: TRBJ1-5
clone_size: many
cdr3_aa: CASSLPSGKSNQPQHF
cdr3_nt: TGTGCCAGCAGTTTACCATCAGGAAAGAGCAATCAGCCCCAGCATTTT

v_call: TRBV20-1
d_call: NA
j_call: TRBJ1-2
clone_size: many
cdr3_aa: CSGQYYGYTF
cdr3_nt: TGCAGTGGACAGTACTATGGCTACACCTTC

v_call: TRBV7-2
d_call: TRBD1
j_call: TRBJ1-1
clone_size: many
cdr3_aa: CASSLDRGREAFF
cdr3_nt: TGTGCCAGCAGCTTGGACAGGGGTCGTGAAGCTTTCTTT

v_call: TRBV5-1
d_call: NA
j_call: TRBJ2-7
clone_size: many
cdr3_aa: CASRLGVGEQYF
cdr3_nt: TGCGCCAGCAGACTAGGCGTCGGCGAGCAGTACTTC

v_call: TRBV29-1
d_call: NA
j_call: TRBJ2-5
clone_size: many
cdr3_aa: CSVELNPGARQETQYF
cdr3_nt: TGCAGCGTTGAATTAAACCCAGGGGCCCGCCAAGAGACCCAGTACTTC

v_call: TRBV6-1
d_call: NA
j_call: TRBJ2-5
clone_size: few
cdr3_aa: CASTDRLQETQYF
cdr3_nt: TGTGCCAGCACTGACAGACTGCAAGAGACCCAGTACTTC

v_call: TRBV7-2
d_call: TRBD1
j_call: TRBJ2-2
clone_size: many
cdr3_aa: CASSFPGQGPSNTGELFF
cdr3_nt: TGTGCCAGCAGCTTTCCGGGACAGGGGCCGTCAAACACCGGGGAGCTGTTTTTT

v_call: TRBV4-3
d_call: NA
j_call: TRBJ1-1
clone_size: NA
cdr3_aa: CASSQDRMNTEAFF
cdr3_nt: TGCGCCAGCAGCCAAGACCGGATGAACACTGAAGCTTTCTTT

v_call: TRBV24-1
d_call: TRBD1
j_call: TRBJ2-5
clone_size: once
cdr3_aa: CATSDRQGAQYF
cdr3_nt: TGTGCCACCAGTGACCGCCAGGGGGCTCAGTACTTC

v_call: TRBV12-3/TRBV12-4
d_call: TRBD2
j_call: TRBJ2-5
clone_size: NA
cdr3_aa: CASSFSRQGGEETQYF
cdr3_nt: TGTGCCAGCAGTTTCTCGCGTCAGGGAGGGGAAGAGACCCAGTACTTC

v_call: TRBV6-5
d_call: TRBD2
j_call: TRBJ2-4
clone_size: many
cdr3_aa: CASRNSGGGDKNIQYF
cdr3_nt: TGTGCCAGCCGAAATAGCGGGGGGGGTGACAAAAACATTCAGTACTTC

v_call: TRBV5-1
d_call: TRBD1
j_call: TRBJ1-2
clone_size: many
cdr3_aa: CASSPSGTGEGGYTF
cdr3_nt: TGCGCCAGCAGCCCGTCCGGGACAGGGGAAGGTGGCTACACCTTC

v_call: TRBV20-1
d_call: NA
j_call: TRBJ1-5
clone_size: many
cdr3_aa: CSARTGGGNQPQHF
cdr3_nt: TGCAGTGCTAGAACCGGAGGCGGCAATCAGCCCCAGCATTTT

v_call: TRBV2
d_call: TRBD1
j_call: TRBJ1-1
clone_size: many
cdr3_aa: CARRDRVNTEAFF
cdr3_nt: TGTGCCAGAAGGGACAGGGTGAACACTGAAGCTTTCTTT

v_call: TRBV7-9
d_call: NA
j_call: TRBJ1-6
clone_size: many
cdr3_aa: CASSTQGNNSPLHF
cdr3_nt: TGTGCCAGCAGCACACAGGGAAATAATTCACCCCTCCACTTT

v_call: TRBV20-1
d_call: NA
j_call: TRBJ2-7
clone_size: many
cdr3_aa: CSASFDEQYF
cdr3_nt: TGCAGTGCTAGTTTTGACGAGCAGTACTTC

v_call: TRBV30
d_call: NA
j_call: TRBJ1-5
clone_size: many
cdr3_aa: CAWSKNRHPNQPQHF
cdr3_nt: TGTGCCTGGAGTAAAAACAGACACCCCAATCAGCCCCAGCATTTT

v_call: TRBV30
d_call: NA
j_call: TRBJ2-5
clone_size: NA
cdr3_aa: CAWTPAPREETQYF
cdr3_nt: TGTGCCTGGACTCCCGCCCCCAGGGAAGAGACCCAGTACTTC

v_call: TRBV14
d_call: TRBD1
j_call: TRBJ2-7
clone_size: many
cdr3_aa: CASSQARGLRAQGAYEQYF
cdr3_nt: TGTGCCAGCAGCCAAGCGAGAGGTCTTAGGGCACAGGGGGCCTACGAGCAGTACTTC

v_call: TRBV27
d_call: NA
j_call: TRBJ1-2
clone_size: many
cdr3_aa: CASSFNANYGYTF
cdr3_nt: TGTGCCAGCAGTTTTAATGCTAACTATGGCTACACCTTC

v_call: TRBV28
d_call: TRBD2
j_call: TRBJ2-7
clone_size: many
cdr3_aa: CASSSLAGGFQDEQYF
cdr3_nt: TGTGCCAGCAGTTCACTAGCGGGGGGGTTCCAAGACGAGCAGTACTTC

v_call: TRBV15
d_call: NA
j_call: TRBJ1-1
clone_size: NA
cdr3_aa: CATSIYKGTPEAFF
cdr3_nt: TGTGCCACCAGCATATACAAAGGGACCCCCGAAGCTTTCTTT

v_call: TRBV29-1
d_call: NA
j_call: TRBJ2-5
clone_size: NA
cdr3_aa: CSVRMGGQETQYF
cdr3_nt: TGCAGCGTCAGGATGGGGGGCCAAGAGACCCAGTACTTC

v_call: TRBV10-2
d_call: TRBD1
j_call: TRBJ2-2
clone_size: many
cdr3_aa: CASRTGTGLTGELFF
cdr3_nt: TGCGCCAGCAGGACCGGGACAGGACTCACCGGGGAGCTGTTTTTT

v_call: TRBV11-2
d_call: TRBD1
j_call: TRBJ2-7
clone_size: many
cdr3_aa: CASSWDRGYEQYF
cdr3_nt: TGTGCCAGCAGCTGGGACAGGGGCTACGAGCAGTACTTC

v_call: TRBV24-1
d_call: NA
j_call: TRBJ1-5
clone_size: NA
cdr3_aa: CATSDPGQSNQPQHF
cdr3_nt: TGTGCCACCAGTGATCCGGGACAATCCAATCAGCCCCAGCATTTT

v_call: TRBV2
d_call: NA
j_call: TRBJ2-7
clone_size: NA
cdr3_aa: CASTGGESYEQYF
cdr3_nt: TGTGCCAGCACAGGGGGGGAATCCTACGAGCAGTACTTC

v_call: TRBV6-1
d_call: TRBD1
j_call: TRBJ1-1
clone_size: few
cdr3_aa: CASSVDRVGTEAFF
cdr3_nt: TGTGCCAGCAGCGTCGACAGGGTTGGCACTGAAGCTTTCTTT

v_call: TRBV10-3
d_call: TRBD1
j_call: TRBJ1-1
clone_size: many
cdr3_aa: CAISGQGFYEAFF
cdr3_nt: TGTGCCATCAGTGGACAGGGGTTCTATGAAGCTTTCTTT

v_call: TRBV28
d_call: NA
j_call: TRBJ1-2
clone_size: medium-sized
cdr3_aa: CASGGLRHYGYTF
cdr3_nt: TGTGCCAGCGGAGGCCTGAGACACTATGGCTACACCTTC